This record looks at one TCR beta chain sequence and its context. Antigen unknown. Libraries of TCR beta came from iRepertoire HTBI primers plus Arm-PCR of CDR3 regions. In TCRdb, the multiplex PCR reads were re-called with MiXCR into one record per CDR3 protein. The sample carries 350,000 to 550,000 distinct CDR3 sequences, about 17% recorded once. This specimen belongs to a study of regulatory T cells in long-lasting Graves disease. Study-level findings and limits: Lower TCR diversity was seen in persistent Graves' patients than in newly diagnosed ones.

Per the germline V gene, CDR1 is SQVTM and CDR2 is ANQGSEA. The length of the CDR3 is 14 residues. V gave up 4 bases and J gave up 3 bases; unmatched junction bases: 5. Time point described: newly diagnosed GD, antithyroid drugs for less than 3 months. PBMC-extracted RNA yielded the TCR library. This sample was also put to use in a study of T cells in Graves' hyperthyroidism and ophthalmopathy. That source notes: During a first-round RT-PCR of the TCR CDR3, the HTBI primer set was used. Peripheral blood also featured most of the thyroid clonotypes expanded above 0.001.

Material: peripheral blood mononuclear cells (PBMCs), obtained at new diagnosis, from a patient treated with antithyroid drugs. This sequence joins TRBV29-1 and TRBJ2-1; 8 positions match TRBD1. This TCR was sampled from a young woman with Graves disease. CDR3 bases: TGCAGCGTTGGAAGGACAGGGAACTACAATGAGCAGTTCTTC. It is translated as CSVGRTGNYNEQFF.